A selection of T cell receptor beta chains follows, all from one sample in a study of blood T cells in healthy people across ages. TCRdb re-called the 5' RACE reads through MiXCR, storing one row per CDR3 protein. Of about 1.5 million distinct CDR3 sequences listed, roughly 40% are singletons. Specimen: blood. The origin of the receptors is a young woman in good health. CDR3s include the opening cysteine and the closing phenylalanine or tryptophan. Each record gives: D gene, V gene, J gene, clone size, CDR3 protein, CDR3 DNA. A D gene is named only where the DNA matches it firmly. Size is omitted from some rows. Given values are once, few, many or a class for expanded clones.

>NA|TRBV6-5|TRBJ1-6|NA
CASSYGVGSSPLHF
TGTGCCAGCAGTTACGGTGTCGGGTCTTCACCCCTCCACTTT
>NA|TRBV6-1|TRBJ2-7|NA
CASSEAGAGAPYEQYF
TGTGCCAGCAGTGAAGCAGGAGCGGGCGCTCCCTACGAGCAGTACTTC
>NA|TRBV4-1|TRBJ2-7|few
CASSIGRLQENEQYF
TGCGCCAGCAGCATTGGACGGTTACAGGAGAACGAGCAGTACTTC
>NA|TRBV6-6|TRBJ2-3|NA
CASSTPEGTQYF
TGTGCCAGCAGTACACCGGAGGGTACGCAGTATTTT
>TRBD2|TRBV6-5|TRBJ2-5|NA
CASIRASGRDQETQYF
TGTGCCAGCATCAGGGCTAGCGGGAGAGATCAAGAGACCCAGTACTTC
>NA|TRBV10-3|TRBJ2-7|few
CAISESSYHPYF
TGTGCCATCAGTGAGTCTAGCTACCATCCGTACTTC
>NA|TRBV18|TRBJ2-7|NA
CASSLLPFEQYF
TGTGCCAGCTCACTCCTCCCCTTCGAGCAGTACTTC
>NA|TRBV6-6|TRBJ2-3|NA
CASSYARGETDTQYF
TGTGCCAGCAGTTATGCCAGGGGGGAGACAGATACGCAGTATTTT
>NA|TRBV21-1|TRBJ1-6|few
CASSRGDILTDSPLHF
TGTGCCAGCAGCAGGGGGGACATCTTAACGGATTCACCCCTCCACTTT
>NA|TRBV6-1|TRBJ2-7|NA
CASSEAAEGAKEQYF
TGTGCCAGCAGTGAAGCGGCGGAGGGGGCCAAGGAGCAGTACTTC
>TRBD1|TRBV5-1|TRBJ1-5|NA
CASSLTGDNQPQHF
TGTGCCAGCAGCCTGACAGGGGACAATCAGCCCCAGCATTTT
>TRBD1|TRBV10-3|TRBJ2-7|NA
CAISGSPKGQGSSYEQYF
TGTGCCATCAGTGGGTCCCCCAAAGGACAGGGGAGCTCCTACGAGCAGTACTTC
>TRBD1|TRBV5-1|TRBJ2-7|NA
CASSPSAGTGGYEQYF
TGCGCCAGCAGCCCGAGTGCCGGGACAGGGGGTTACGAGCAGTACTTC
>NA|TRBV2|TRBJ1-2|NA
CAGRTTANYGYTF
TGTGCCGGCAGGACGACAGCAAACTATGGCTACACCTTC
>NA|TRBV20-1|TRBJ2-3|NA
CSARGVRTGDTQYF
TGCAGTGCCAGAGGGGTTCGCACGGGAGATACGCAGTATTTT
>NA|TRBV6-5|TRBJ1-4|NA
CASGKGFSNEKLFF
TGTGCCAGCGGAAAGGGGTTTTCTAATGAAAAACTGTTTTTT
>TRBD1|TRBV9|TRBJ2-3|NA
CASSGWTGGGTITDTQYF
TGTGCCAGCAGCGGGTGGACAGGGGGAGGAACTATCACAGATACGCAGTATTTT
>NA|TRBV7-6|TRBJ1-5|NA
CASSLTSVGENQPQHF
TGTGCCAGCAGCTTAACCTCGGTAGGGGAGAATCAGCCCCAGCATTTT
>TRBD1|TRBV4-1|TRBJ1-1|NA
CASSQLRDRETEAFF
TGCGCCAGCAGCCAACTCCGGGACAGGGAAACTGAAGCTTTCTTT
>TRBD1|TRBV20-1|TRBJ1-2|few
CSAARPGQFNYGYTF
TGCAGTGCCGCAAGACCGGGACAGTTTAACTATGGCTACACCTTC
>TRBD2|TRBV7-9|TRBJ2-5|few
CASNLGTSTEGQYF
TGTGCCAGCAACTTAGGGACTAGCACAGAGGGGCAGTACTTC
>TRBD2|TRBV6-2/TRBV6-3|TRBJ2-3|NA
CASRVSTSGGTDTQYF
TGTGCCAGCAGGGTGTCGACTAGCGGGGGCACAGATACGCAGTATTTT
>TRBD1|TRBV4-1|TRBJ1-4|NA
CASSVRTGENEKLFF
TGCGCCAGCAGCGTGAGGACAGGGGAAAATGAAAAACTGTTTTTT
>NA|TRBV9|TRBJ1-4|NA
CAGSLDGEKLFF
TGTGCCGGCAGCTTGGATGGTGAAAAACTGTTTTTT
>NA|TRBV28|TRBJ2-3|NA
CASRVYDLGGDTQYF
TGTGCCAGCAGGGTTTACGACTTAGGGGGAGATACGCAGTATTTT
>TRBD1|TRBV28|TRBJ2-2|NA
CASSLTGASRTGELFF
TGTGCCAGCAGTTTAACAGGGGCCTCTCGGACCGGGGAGCTGTTTTTT
>NA|TRBV4-2|TRBJ2-5|NA
CASSQDGAGLETQYF
TGTGCCAGCAGCCAAGATGGGGCAGGGTTAGAGACCCAGTACTTC
>TRBD1|TRBV4-1|TRBJ2-1|NA
CASSLEGGQGSYNEQFF
TGCGCCAGCAGCCTAGAAGGGGGACAGGGTTCCTACAATGAGCAGTTCTTC
>NA|TRBV2|TRBJ2-7|NA
CASSNRDASSYEQYF
TGTGCCAGCAGTAACCGGGACGCGAGCTCCTACGAGCAGTACTTC
>NA|TRBV20-1|TRBJ2-1|many
CSAKGYNEQFF
TGCAGTGCTAAGGGCTACAATGAGCAGTTCTTC
>TRBD1|TRBV10-3|TRBJ2-4|NA
CAISPGQPNNEQYF
TGTGCCATCAGTCCGGGACAGCCGAACAATGAGCAGTACTTC
>TRBD2|TRBV20-1|TRBJ2-3|few
CSATSGREADTQYF
TGCAGTGCTACAAGCGGGAGGGAAGCAGATACGCAGTATTTT
>TRBD1|TRBV27|TRBJ2-1|NA
CASSSGQGANEQFF
TGTGCCAGCAGTTCGGGACAGGGGGCCAATGAGCAGTTCTTC
>NA|TRBV5-6|TRBJ2-1|NA
CASSPRQESSYNEQFF
TGTGCCAGCAGCCCCAGACAGGAGAGCTCCTACAATGAGCAGTTCTTC
>TRBD1|TRBV20-1|TRBJ2-7|NA
CSARPGTAKLQYF
TGCAGTGCTAGACCCGGGACAGCGAAGTTGCAGTACTTC
>TRBD1|TRBV28|TRBJ2-7|NA
CASSTDRDSYNEQYF
TGTGCCAGCAGCACGGACAGGGATAGCTACAATGAGCAGTACTTC
>TRBD1|TRBV27|TRBJ2-1|NA
CASRVGTGGPETQFF
TGTGCCAGCAGAGTAGGGACAGGGGGGCCAGAGACCCAGTTCTTC
>TRBD1|TRBV7-9|TRBJ1-2|few
CASRRQGSNYGYTF
TGTGCCAGCAGGAGACAGGGCTCTAACTATGGCTACACCTTC
>TRBD1|TRBV5-1|TRBJ2-2|NA
CASSSPGQPAVLNTGELFF
TGCGCCAGCAGCTCCCCGGGACAGCCTGCCGTTTTGAACACCGGGGAGCTGTTTTTT
>NA|TRBV11-3|TRBJ2-1|NA
CASSLVRQARRTRNEQFF
TGTGCCAGCAGCTTAGTGCGACAGGCACGTAGAACGCGCAATGAGCAGTTCTTC
>NA|TRBV7-9|TRBJ2-5|NA
CASRPEMGLGETQYF
TGTGCCAGCAGGCCCGAGATGGGGTTAGGAGAGACCCAGTACTTC
>NA|TRBV6-5|TRBJ2-7|NA
CASSYGQRANEQYF
TGTGCCAGCAGTTACGGGCAGCGAGCGAACGAGCAGTACTTC
>NA|TRBV25-1|TRBJ1-2|few
CASSDQGLRYGYTF
TGTGCCAGCAGTGACCAGGGGTTGAGGTATGGCTACACCTTC